The rows below give T cell receptor beta chains drawn from one sample of a study of monozygotic twins with inflammatory bowel disease. For each CDR3 protein, TCRdb gives one entry from its re-call of the 5' RACE reads, without DNA. The listing contains about 450,000 distinct CDR3 sequences. Material for sequencing was blood. The receptors derive from a human donor with ulcerative colitis or Crohn's disease, or a healthy co-twin of an affected twin (not recorded which). The CDR3 runs from the conserved cysteine through the conserved F or W.

len: 12; v_gene: TRBV7-9; j_gene: TRBJ2-1; CDR3aa: CASSLAGGNCVF
len: 16; v_gene: TRBV28; j_gene: TRBJ1-3; CDR3aa: CATSDAGRVSGNTIYF
len: 14; v_gene: TRBV12-3/TRBV12-4; j_gene: TRBJ1-3; CDR3aa: CASILRNSGNTVYF
len: 15; v_gene: TRBV20-1; j_gene: TRBJ2-1; CDR3aa: CSAPEGGRDYNEQFF
len: 11; v_gene: TRBV4-2; j_gene: TRBJ2-5; CDR3aa: CASRGGETQYF
len: 15; v_gene: TRBV3-1; j_gene: TRBJ2-2; CDR3aa: CASSQDGDLTGELFF
len: 13; v_gene: TRBV12-3/TRBV12-4; j_gene: TRBJ2-5; CDR3aa: CASSPHGGETQYF
len: 12; v_gene: TRBV7-9; j_gene: TRBJ1-5; CDR3aa: CAISQGSQPQHF
len: 11; v_gene: TRBV2; j_gene: TRBJ2-1; CDR3aa: CASSPMSEQFF
len: 11; v_gene: TRBV20-1; j_gene: TRBJ2-1; CDR3aa: CSATSLNEQFF
len: 12; v_gene: TRBV6-5; j_gene: TRBJ2-7; CDR3aa: CATRQGSYEQYF
len: 11; v_gene: TRBV5-8; j_gene: TRBJ1-1; CDR3aa: CASSRDVEAFF
len: 15; v_gene: TRBV19; j_gene: TRBJ1-4; CDR3aa: CACAHGATVNEKLFF
len: 16; v_gene: TRBV6-1; j_gene: TRBJ2-2; CDR3aa: CASSAPTRKNTGELFF
len: 14; v_gene: TRBV20-1; j_gene: TRBJ1-5; CDR3aa: CSARRQGSDQPQHF
len: 15; v_gene: TRBV6-1; j_gene: TRBJ1-4; CDR3aa: CASSASVTTNEKLFF
len: 14; v_gene: TRBV7-3; j_gene: TRBJ1-3; CDR3aa: CASSETGSGNTIYF
len: 12; v_gene: TRBV12-3/TRBV12-4; j_gene: TRBJ1-1; CDR3aa: CASRGQVSEAFF
len: 14; v_gene: TRBV10-3; j_gene: TRBJ2-3; CDR3aa: CAISDGRVTDTQYF